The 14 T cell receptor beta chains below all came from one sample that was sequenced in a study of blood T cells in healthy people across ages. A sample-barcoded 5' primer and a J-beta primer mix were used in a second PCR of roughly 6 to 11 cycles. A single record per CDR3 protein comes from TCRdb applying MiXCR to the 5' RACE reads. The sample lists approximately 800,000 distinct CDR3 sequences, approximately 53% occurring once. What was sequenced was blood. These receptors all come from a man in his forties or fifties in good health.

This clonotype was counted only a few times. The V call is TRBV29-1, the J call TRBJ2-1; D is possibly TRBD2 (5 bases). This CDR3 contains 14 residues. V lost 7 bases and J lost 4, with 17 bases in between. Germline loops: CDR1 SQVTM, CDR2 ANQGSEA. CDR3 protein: CSAPDSTGYNEQFF. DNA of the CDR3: TGCAGCGCCCCCGACTCGACGGGATACAATGAGCAGTTCTTC.

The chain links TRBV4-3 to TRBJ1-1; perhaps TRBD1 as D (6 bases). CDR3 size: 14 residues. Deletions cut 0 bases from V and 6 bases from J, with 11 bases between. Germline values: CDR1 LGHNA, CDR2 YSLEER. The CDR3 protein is CASSQDTGAAEAFF. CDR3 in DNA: TGCGCCAGCAGCCAAGATACGGGGGCGGCTGAAGCTTTCTTT.

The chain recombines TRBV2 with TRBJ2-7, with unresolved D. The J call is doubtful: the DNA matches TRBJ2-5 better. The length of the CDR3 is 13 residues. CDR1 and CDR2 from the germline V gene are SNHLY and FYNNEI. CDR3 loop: CASQDGGEKTQYF. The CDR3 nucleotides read TGTGCCAGCCAGGACGGCGGTGAAAAGACCCAGTACTTC.

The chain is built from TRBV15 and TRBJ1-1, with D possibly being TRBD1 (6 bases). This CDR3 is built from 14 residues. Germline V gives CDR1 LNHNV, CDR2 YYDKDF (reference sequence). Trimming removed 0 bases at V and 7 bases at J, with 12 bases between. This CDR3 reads CATSRDLGGGEAFF. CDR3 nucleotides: TGTGCCACCAGCAGAGATCTAGGAGGGGGTGAAGCTTTCTTT.

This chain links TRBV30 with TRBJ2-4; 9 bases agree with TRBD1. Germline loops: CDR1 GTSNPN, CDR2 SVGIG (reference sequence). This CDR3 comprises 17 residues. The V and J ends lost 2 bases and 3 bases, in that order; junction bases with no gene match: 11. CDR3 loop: CAWSPLGQGRDKNIQYF. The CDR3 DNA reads TGTGCCTGGAGTCCTCTCGGACAGGGGAGGGACAAAAACATTCAGTACTTC.

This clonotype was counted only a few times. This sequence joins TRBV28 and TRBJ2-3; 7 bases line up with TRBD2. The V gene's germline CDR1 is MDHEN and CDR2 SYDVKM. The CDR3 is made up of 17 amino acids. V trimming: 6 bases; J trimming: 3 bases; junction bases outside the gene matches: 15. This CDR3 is CASRTPGTTSMTDTQYF. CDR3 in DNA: TGTGCCAGCAGAACCCCCGGGACTACCTCTATGACAGATACGCAGTATTTT.

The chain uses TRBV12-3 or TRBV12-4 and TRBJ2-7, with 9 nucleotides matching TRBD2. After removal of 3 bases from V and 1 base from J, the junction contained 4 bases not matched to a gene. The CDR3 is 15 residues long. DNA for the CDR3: TGTGCCAGCAGTTTTGGTCTAGCGGGGTCCTACGAGCAGTACTTC. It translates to CASSFGLAGSYEQYF.

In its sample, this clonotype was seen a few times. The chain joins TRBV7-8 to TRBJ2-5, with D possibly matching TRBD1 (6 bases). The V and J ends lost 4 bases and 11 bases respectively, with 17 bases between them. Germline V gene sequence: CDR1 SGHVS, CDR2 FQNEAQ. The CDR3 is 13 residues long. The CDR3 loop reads CASSSDRLREQYF. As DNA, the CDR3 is TGTGCCAGCAGCTCAGACAGGTTAAGAGAGCAGTACTTC.

Written as DNA, the CDR3 is TGTGCCAGCACCATGGGGGCGGGAGTCTACGAGCAGTACTTC. It translates to CASTMGAGVYEQYF. The chain employs TRBV7-2 and TRBJ2-7; the D gene is possibly TRBD2 (7 bases). The V and J ends lost 7 bases and 3 bases respectively, with 16 bases between them. The length of the CDR3 is 14 residues. CDR1 SGHTA and CDR2 FQGNSA come from the germline V gene.

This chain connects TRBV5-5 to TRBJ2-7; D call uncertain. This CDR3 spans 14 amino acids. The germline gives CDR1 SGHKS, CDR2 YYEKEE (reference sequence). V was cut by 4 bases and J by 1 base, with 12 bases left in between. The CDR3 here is CASSRLLNSYEQYF. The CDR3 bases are TGTGCCAGCAGCCGGTTATTGAATTCCTACGAGCAGTACTTC.

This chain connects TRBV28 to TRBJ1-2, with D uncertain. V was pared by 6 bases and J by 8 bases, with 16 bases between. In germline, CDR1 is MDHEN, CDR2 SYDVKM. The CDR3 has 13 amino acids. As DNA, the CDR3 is TGTGCCAGCAGGGTCGTCACGGCCGACGGCTACACCTTC. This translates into CASRVVTADGYTF.

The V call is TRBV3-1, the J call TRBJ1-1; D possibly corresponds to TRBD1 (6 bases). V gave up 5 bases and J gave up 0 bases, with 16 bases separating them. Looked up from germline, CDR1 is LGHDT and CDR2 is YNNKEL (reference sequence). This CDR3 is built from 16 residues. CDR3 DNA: TGTGCCAGCAGCAAGGTCCTAGGGGGAGTGAACACTGAAGCTTTCTTT. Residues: CASSKVLGGVNTEAFF.

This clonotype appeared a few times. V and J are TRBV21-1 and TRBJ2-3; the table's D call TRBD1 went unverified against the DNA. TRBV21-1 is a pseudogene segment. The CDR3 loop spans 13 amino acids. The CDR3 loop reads CASKKYRGDTQYF. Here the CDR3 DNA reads TGTGCCAGCAAAAAGTACAGGGGGGATACGCAGTATTTT.

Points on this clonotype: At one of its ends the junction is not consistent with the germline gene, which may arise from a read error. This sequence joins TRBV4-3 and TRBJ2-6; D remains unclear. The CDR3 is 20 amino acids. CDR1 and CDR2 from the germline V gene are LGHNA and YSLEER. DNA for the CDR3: TGCGCCAGCAGCCAAGATTCCGTTTCGGGTGGATGGGGTGGGACCAACGTCCTGACTTTC. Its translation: CASSQDSVSGGWGGTNVLTF.